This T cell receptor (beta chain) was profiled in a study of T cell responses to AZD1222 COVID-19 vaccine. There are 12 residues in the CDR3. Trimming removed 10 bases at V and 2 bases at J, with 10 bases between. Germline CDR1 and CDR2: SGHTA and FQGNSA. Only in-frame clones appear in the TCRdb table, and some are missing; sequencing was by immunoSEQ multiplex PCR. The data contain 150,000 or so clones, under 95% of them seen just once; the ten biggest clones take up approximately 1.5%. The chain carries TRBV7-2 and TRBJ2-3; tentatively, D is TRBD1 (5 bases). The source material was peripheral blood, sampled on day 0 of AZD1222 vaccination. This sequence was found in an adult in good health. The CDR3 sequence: CATRGATDTQYF. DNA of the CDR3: TGTGCCACCCGTGGGGCCACAGATACGCAGTATTTT.